Following are 20 T cell receptor beta chains from one sample sequenced in a study of cytomegalovirus exposure and HLA in healthy donors. Vbeta (60) and Jbeta (13) primers were used in the PCR. Sequenced by immunoSEQ multiplex PCR; TCRdb stores in-frame clones only, minus some. This table has 60,000 to 80,000 clones, roughly three quarters appearing once. The specimen was PBMCs. The receptor set was obtained from a woman aged 30 to 39 in good health and CMV-seronegative.

The chain employs TRBV30 and TRBJ2-3; 8 bases align to TRBD2. Germline loops: CDR1 GTSNPN, CDR2 SVGIG (reference sequence). Germline trimming cut 0 bases from V and 6 bases from J; bases unmatched to any gene: 5. This CDR3 has 14 residues. CDR3 region: CAWSVSGGGDTQYF. The DNA of the CDR3 is TGTGCCTGGAGTGTTTCCGGGGGGGGTGATACGCAGTATTTT.

The chain links TRBV10-3 to TRBJ1-1; no clear D gene. From germline, CDR1 is ENHRY and CDR2 SYGVKD. The CDR3 runs 15 residues. Between the trimmed V and J ends, which lost 2 bases and 5 bases, there was a span of 15 bases. In nucleotides, the CDR3 is TGTGCCATCAGTGAGCCGCACGGGGTTGGGACTGAAGCTTTCTTT. Translation gives CAISEPHGVGTEAFF.

The chain employs TRBV6-1 and TRBJ1-5, with D hard to call. Looked up from germline, CDR1 is MNHNS and CDR2 is SASEGT. Trimming pared 7 bases from V and 2 bases from J, leaving 12 bases between. The CDR3 is made up of 14 amino acids. The CDR3 nucleotides are TGTGCCAGCACTGGATGGGGAGGCAATCAGCCCCAGCATTTT. It translates to CASTGWGGNQPQHF.

The V gene is TRBV30, the J gene TRBJ2-1, with D perhaps matching TRBD1 (5 bases). Germline lookup yields CDR1 GTSNPN and CDR2 SVGIG (reference sequence). The CDR3 has 16 amino acids. V dropped 2 bases and J dropped 4 bases, with 18 bases sitting between them. The CDR3 region is CAWSSPDTYTYNEQFF. As DNA, the CDR3 is TGTGCCTGGAGTTCACCGGACACATACACGTACAATGAGCAGTTCTTC.

The chain is built from TRBV5-4 and TRBJ2-3, with 7 bases matching TRBD2. Germline V gene data show CDR1 as SGHNT and CDR2 as YYREEE (reference sequence). J was trimmed by 0 bases and V by 1 base; bases with no gene match: 8. The length of the CDR3 is 17 residues. The CDR3 protein is CASSLSGRGVSTDTQYF. In DNA form, the CDR3 reads TGTGCCAGCAGCTTGTCGGGACGGGGGGTCAGCACAGATACGCAGTATTTT.

The chain uses TRBV29-1 and TRBJ2-1, with TRBD1 matching 8 bases. V lost 7 bases and J lost 1; bases outside the gene matches: 3. The germline gives CDR1 SQVTM, CDR2 ANQGSEA. This CDR3 comprises 13 residues. This chain's CDR3 is CSGRQGSYNEQFF. In nucleotides, the CDR3 is TGCAGCGGTCGACAGGGGTCCTACAATGAGCAGTTCTTC.

This rearrangement joins TRBV5-6 to TRBJ2-5, with 10 bases that match TRBD1. This CDR3 has 14 residues. V lost 4 bases and J lost 3; bases outside the gene matches: 3. Germline-derived CDR1 and CDR2 are SGHDT and YYEEEE. CDR3 sequence: CASSAGTGEETQYF. The CDR3 DNA reads as TGTGCCAGCAGCGCCGGGACAGGGGAAGAGACCCAGTACTTC.

CDR3 amino acids: CATQLDSTDTQYF. As DNA, the CDR3 is TGTGCCACCCAATTAGATAGCACAGATACGCAGTATTTT. The V and J genes are TRBV10-3 and TRBJ2-3, with D unclear. This CDR3 is built from 13 residues. V lost 10 bases, J lost 0 bases, and 11 bases lay in between. Germline CDR1 ENHRY, CDR2 SYGVKD.

This sequence joins TRBV10-3 and TRBJ1-2, with D perhaps matching TRBD1 (6 bases). The V end was cut by 10 bases, the J end by 4 bases, with 19 bases between. In germline, CDR1 is ENHRY, CDR2 SYGVKD. This CDR3 is built from 14 residues. In nucleotides, the CDR3 is TGTGCCAGTTACGCAGGGGATCTGGTCTATGGCTACACCTTC. It specifies CASYAGDLVYGYTF.

The chain links TRBV6-5 to TRBJ1-2; tentatively, D is TRBD1 (6 bases). The germline V gene has CDR1 MNHEY and CDR2 SVGAGI. This CDR3 comprises 15 residues. V lost 2 bases and J 2 bases, leaving 12 bases between the germline ends. CDR3 coding DNA: TGTGCCAGCAGTTACGGGGACACCCGCAACTATGGCTACACCTTC. Translated, it gives CASSYGDTRNYGYTF.

The V and J genes are TRBV7-9 and TRBJ1-1; D not resolved. The germline gives CDR1 SEHNR, CDR2 FQNEAQ (reference sequence). CDR3 length equals 15 residues. Trimming pared 5 bases from V and 3 bases from J, leaving 16 bases between. The CDR3 reads CASSALWAEDTEAFF. The CDR3 bases are TGTGCCAGCAGCGCTTTGTGGGCGGAGGACACTGAAGCTTTCTTT.

The chain combines TRBV6-5 with TRBJ1-2; 8 nucleotides line up with TRBD1. V lost 5 bases and J lost 4; bases outside the gene matches: 6. This CDR3 comprises 14 residues. Germline loops: CDR1 MNHEY, CDR2 SVGAGI. The CDR3 nucleotides read TGTGCCAGCAGTGCTAAGGACAGGGCCTATGGCTACACCTTC. It is translated as CASSAKDRAYGYTF.

This clone was seen only once. This sequence joins TRBV11-2 and TRBJ1-5; possibly TRBD1 for D (5 bases). The CDR3 has 13 amino acids. V dropped 5 bases and J dropped 1 base, with 6 bases sitting between them. The germline V gene has CDR1 SGHAT and CDR2 FQNNGV. Written as DNA, the CDR3 is TGTGCCAGCAGCGCAGGGAGCAATCAGCCCCAGCATTTT. Translating gives CASSAGSNQPQHF.

This clone has only one observation. The rearrangement links TRBV10-3 to TRBJ2-7; 8 bases map to TRBD1. J lost 6 bases, V lost 10 bases, and 8 bases had no gene match. The CDR3 sequence is 12 residues long. Germline CDR1 is ENHRY and CDR2 is SYGVKD. DNA of the CDR3: TGTGCCACAGACAGGGGATCGGGCGAGCAGTACGTC. Amino acids: CATDRGSGEQYV.

V is TRBV11-3 and J is TRBJ1-4, with D tentatively TRBD1 (6 bases). V gave up 5 bases and J gave up 6 bases, with 7 bases separating them. The CDR3 has 12 amino acids. From germline, CDR1 is SGHNT and CDR2 YENEEA. The CDR3 sequence: CASSGQYEKLFF. DNA for the CDR3: TGTGCCAGCAGCGGACAGTATGAAAAACTGTTTTTT.

The V and J genes are TRBV11-2 and TRBJ2-4, with TRBD2 identical over 8 bases. There are 18 residues in the CDR3. Germline CDR1 SGHAT, CDR2 FQNNGV. The junction had 9 bases not matched to a gene; V was cut back by 1 base and J by 1 base. The CDR3 sequence is CASSLVLGGARAKNIQYF. CDR3 nucleotide sequence: TGTGCCAGCAGCTTAGTCCTCGGGGGGGCGCGGGCCAAAAACATTCAGTACTTC. The complete variable domain, with remaining parts taken from reference TRBV11-2 and TRBJ2-4, reads EAGVAQSPRYKIIEKRQSVAFWCNPISGHATLYWYQQILGQGPKLLIQFQNNGVVDDSQLPKDRFSAERLKGVDSTLKIQPAKLEDSAVYLCASSLVLGGARAKNIQYFGAGTRLSVL.

J is TRBJ2-1 and V is TRBV7-3; 11 bases are a match to TRBD2. The CDR3 totals 15 residues. Germline V gene lookup returns CDR1 SGHTA and CDR2 FQGTGA. V gave up 5 bases and J gave up 6 bases; unmatched junction bases: 6. CDR3 amino acids: CASSPPGTSGNEQFF. In DNA form, the CDR3 reads TGTGCCAGCAGCCCCCCAGGGACTAGCGGCAATGAGCAGTTCTTC. The full variable domain, its missing parts supplied by reference TRBV7-3 and TRBJ2-1, is GAGVSQTPSNKVTEKGKYVELRCDPISGHTALYWYRQSLGQGPEFLIYFQGTGAADDSGLPNDRFFAVRPEGSVSTLKIQRTERGDSAVYLCASSPPGTSGNEQFFGPGTRLTVL.

The chain joins TRBV10-3 to TRBJ2-7; 8 positions match TRBD2. CDR3 length equals 13 residues. V dropped 6 bases and J dropped 0; count of bases not matched to a gene: 1. Germline V lookup: CDR1 ENHRY, CDR2 SYGVKD. The CDR3 bases are TGTGCCATCAGACTAGCGGACTCCTACGAGCAGTACTTC. Translation: CAIRLADSYEQYF.

V is TRBV2 and J is TRBJ1-5, with 8 bases aligning to TRBD1. CDR3 length equals 14 residues. The ends lost 6 bases at V and 4 bases at J; junction bases unmatched: 5. Germline-derived CDR1 and CDR2 are SNHLY and FYNNEI. CDR3 amino acids: CASSDRGRNQPQHF. DNA for the CDR3: TGTGCCAGCAGCGACAGGGGACGAAATCAGCCCCAGCATTTT.

The V call is TRBV10-3, the J call TRBJ1-1; D call uncertain. V lost 0 bases to trimming and J lost 1 base, with 9 bases between them. Germline values: CDR1 ENHRY, CDR2 SYGVKD. The CDR3 has 15 amino acids. The CDR3 here is CAISESEARNTEAFF. CDR3 in DNA: TGTGCCATCAGTGAGTCGGAGGCCCGGAACACTGAAGCTTTCTTT.